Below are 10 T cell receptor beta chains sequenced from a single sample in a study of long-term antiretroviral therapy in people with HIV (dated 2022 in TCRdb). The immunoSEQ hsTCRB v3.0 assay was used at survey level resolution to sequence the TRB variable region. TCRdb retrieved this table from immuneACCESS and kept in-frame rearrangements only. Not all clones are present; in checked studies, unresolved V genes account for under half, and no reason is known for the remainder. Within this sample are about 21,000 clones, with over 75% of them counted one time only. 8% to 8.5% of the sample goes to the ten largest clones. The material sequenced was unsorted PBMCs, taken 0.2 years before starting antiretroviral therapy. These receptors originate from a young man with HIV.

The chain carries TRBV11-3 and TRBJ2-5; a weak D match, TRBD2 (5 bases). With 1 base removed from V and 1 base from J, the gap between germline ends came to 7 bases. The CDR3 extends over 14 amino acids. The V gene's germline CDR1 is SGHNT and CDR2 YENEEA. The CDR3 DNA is TGTGCCAGCAGCTTAGGGGCGGGCCAAGAGACCCAGTACTTC. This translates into CASSLGAGQETQYF.

DNA of the CDR3: TGTGCCAGCAATCGCCTAGCGGGGGCCGACAATGAGCAGTTCTTC. The encoded protein is CASNRLAGADNEQFF. This chain uses TRBV6-1 with TRBJ2-1; the match to TRBD2 covers 10 bases. The CDR3 is made up of 15 amino acids. Trimming at V came to 7 bases and at J to 5 bases, leaving 8 bases not matched to a gene. Looked up from germline, CDR1 is MNHNS and CDR2 is SASEGT.

Here the CDR3 reads CASTRGGGNTGELFF. The CDR3 DNA is TGTGCCAGCACCCGGGGCGGTGGGAACACCGGGGAGCTGTTTTTT. The rearrangement uses TRBV5-4 and TRBJ2-2; D possibly uses TRBD1 or TRBD2 (5 bases each). Germline V gives CDR1 SGHNT, CDR2 YYREEE (reference sequence). The CDR3 totals 15 residues. With 6 bases removed from V and 1 base from J, the gap between germline ends came to 13 bases.

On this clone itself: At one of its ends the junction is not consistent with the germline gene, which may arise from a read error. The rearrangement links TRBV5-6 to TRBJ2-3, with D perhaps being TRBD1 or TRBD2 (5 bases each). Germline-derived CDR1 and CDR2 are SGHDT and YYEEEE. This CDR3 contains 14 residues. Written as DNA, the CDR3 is TGTGCCAGCAGCTCCCACTGGCCCGGGACGGGGCCTTCTTTT. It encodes CASSSHWPGTGPSF.

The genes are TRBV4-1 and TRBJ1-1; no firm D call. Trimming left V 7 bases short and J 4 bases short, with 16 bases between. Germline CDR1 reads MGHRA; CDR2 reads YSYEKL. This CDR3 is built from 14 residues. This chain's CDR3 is CASNPEGRITEAFF. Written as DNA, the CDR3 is TGCGCCAGCAACCCAGAGGGAAGAATCACTGAAGCTTTCTTT.

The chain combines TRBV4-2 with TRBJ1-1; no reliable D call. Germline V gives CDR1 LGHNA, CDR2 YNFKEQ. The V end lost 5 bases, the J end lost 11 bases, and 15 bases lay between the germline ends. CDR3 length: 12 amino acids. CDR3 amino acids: CASSGQAGSAFF. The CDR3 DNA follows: TGTGCCAGCAGCGGCCAGGCGGGTTCGGCTTTCTTT.

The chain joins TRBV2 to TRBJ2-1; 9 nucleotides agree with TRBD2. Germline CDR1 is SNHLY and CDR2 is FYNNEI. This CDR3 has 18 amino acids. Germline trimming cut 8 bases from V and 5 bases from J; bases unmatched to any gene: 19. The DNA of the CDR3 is TGTGCCAGCTTGCAACGAGGGTACCGACTAGCGGACAACAATGAGCAGTTCTTC. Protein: CASLQRGYRLADNNEQFF.

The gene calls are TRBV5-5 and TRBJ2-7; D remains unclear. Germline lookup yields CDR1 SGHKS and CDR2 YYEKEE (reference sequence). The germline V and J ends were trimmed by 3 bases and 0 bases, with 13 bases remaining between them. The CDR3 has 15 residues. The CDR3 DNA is TGTGCCAGCAGCTACACTGCGACCAGCTCCTACGAGCAGTACTTC. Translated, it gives CASSYTATSSYEQYF.

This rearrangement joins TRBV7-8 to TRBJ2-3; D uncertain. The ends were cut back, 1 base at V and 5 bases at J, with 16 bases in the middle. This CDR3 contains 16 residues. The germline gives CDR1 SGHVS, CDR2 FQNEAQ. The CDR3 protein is CASSLGSTDPIDTQYF. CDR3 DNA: TGTGCCAGCAGCTTAGGTAGTACGGACCCTATAGATACGCAGTATTTT.

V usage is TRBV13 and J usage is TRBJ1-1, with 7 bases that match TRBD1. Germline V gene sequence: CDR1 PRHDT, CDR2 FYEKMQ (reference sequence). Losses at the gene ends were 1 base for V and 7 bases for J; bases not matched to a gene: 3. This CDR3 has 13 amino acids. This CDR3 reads CASSLEGADEAFF. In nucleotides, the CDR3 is TGTGCCAGCAGCTTAGAGGGGGCAGATGAAGCTTTCTTT.